This T cell receptor beta chain stems from a study of shared clonotypes between healthy human individuals. Study conclusions and caveats: Clonotype sharing across donors was expected to vary with sequencing depth. What rarefaction showed was incomplete sorted-subset sequencing despite large depth.

Every subset had its genomic DNA shared out evenly among several immunoSEQ plates. The table came from immunoSEQ multiplex PCR; TCRdb's copy has only in-frame clones and leaves some out. There are approximately 530,000 clones in the sample; almost 97% occur only once, and roughly 0.06% lies in the top ten. Into CD45RA+ naive and CD45RA-negative memory subsets, the CD4+ cells were split. CDR3 size: 13 residues. Germline V gene data show CDR1 as LGHNT and CDR2 as FRNRAP. Trimming left V 7 bases short and J 6 bases short, with 15 bases between. Only a few counts were recorded for this clone. Its cognate antigen is unknown.

The chain employs TRBV12-5 and TRBJ1-2, with D hard to call. The sequenced sample was naive CD4+ T cells sorted from blood. Subset indicated: CD45RA+ positively selected. The receptor was derived from a woman aged 25 to 39 in good health. Here the CDR3 DNA reads TGTGCTAGTGCCTCAGAAGTCTATAATGGCTACACCTTC. It specifies CASASEVYNGYTF.